The 9 T cell receptor beta chains below were found in one sample sequenced in a study of cytomegalovirus exposure and HLA in healthy donors. Profiling relied on immunoSEQ multiplex PCR, and the TCRdb table lists in-frame clones only, not all of them. The sample has about 280,000 clones; roughly 90% are singletons. Sequenced: PBMCs. The receptor set was obtained from a woman aged 18-29 years in good health and CMV-seronegative.

The chain joins TRBV18 to TRBJ2-3, with 11 positions matching TRBD2. The J segment lost 5 bases and the V segment lost 4 bases, leaving 5 bases of the junction unmatched. CDR1 KGHSH and CDR2 LQKENI come from the germline V gene. This CDR3 is 15 amino acids long. The DNA for the CDR3 is TGTGCCAGCTCACTACTAGCGGGAGAGGGAGATACGCAGTATTTT. Translating gives CASSLLAGEGDTQYF.

V and J are TRBV5-1 and TRBJ2-7; 7 nucleotides match TRBD1. Germline V lookup: CDR1 SGHRS, CDR2 YFSETQ. The CDR3 spans 13 residues. V shed 0 bases, J shed 3 bases, and the junction held 0 bases outside the gene matches. CDR3 nucleotide sequence: TGCGCCAGCAGCTTGGACAGGGGCTACGAGCAGTACTTC. Translated, it gives CASSLDRGYEQYF.

The chain is built from TRBV9 and TRBJ1-2, with D hard to call. Germline V gene lookup returns CDR1 SGDLS and CDR2 YYNGEE. With 3 bases removed from V and 5 bases from J, the gap between germline ends came to 17 bases. The CDR3 has 15 residues. Written as DNA, the CDR3 is TGTGCCAGCAGCGCAGAGGGCAACGCGAAATATGGCTACACCTTC. Its translation is CASSAEGNAKYGYTF.

The V gene is TRBV11-3, the J gene TRBJ1-6; 8 bases line up with TRBD1. J was trimmed by 7 bases and V by 4 bases; bases with no gene match: 3. The CDR3 length is 14 residues. Germline loops: CDR1 SGHNT, CDR2 YENEEA. The CDR3 DNA follows: TGTGCCAGCAGCTCGGGACAGGAAAATTCACCCCTCCACTTT. Amino acid sequence: CASSSGQENSPLHF.

Concerning this clone itself: The junction does not match germline at one end; this may be a read error. J is TRBJ2-1 and V is TRBV7-7, with 11 bases matching TRBD2. Germline lookup yields CDR1 SSHAT and CDR2 FNYEAQ (reference sequence). The length of the CDR3 is 16 residues. The CDR3 spells CASSQTLAGVNNEQFF. CDR3 sequence (DNA): TGTGCTAGCAGTCAAACACTAGCGGGAGTGAACAATGAGCAGTTCTTC.

This clone was recorded once. V and J are TRBV7-3 and TRBJ1-1; 7 positions agree with TRBD1. The length of the CDR3 is 14 residues. Germline V gene lookup returns CDR1 SGHTA and CDR2 FQGTGA. The trim removed 5 bases at V and 6 bases at J, leaving 9 bases unmatched. CDR3 sequence: CASSPRGHMSEAFF. As DNA, the CDR3 is TGTGCCAGCAGCCCAAGGGGGCATATGTCTGAAGCTTTCTTT. Full variable domain (remainder filled in from reference TRBV7-3 and TRBJ1-1): GAGVSQTPSNKVTEKGKYVELRCDPISGHTALYWYRQSLGQGPEFLIYFQGTGAADDSGLPNDRFFAVRPEGSVSTLKIQRTERGDSAVYLCASSPRGHMSEAFFGQGTRLTVV.

The chain employs TRBV7-7 and TRBJ2-7, with D possibly matching TRBD2 (6 bases). CDR3 length equals 13 residues. Deletions cut 5 bases from V and 6 bases from J, with 14 bases between. Germline CDR1 is SSHAT and CDR2 is FNYEAQ (reference sequence). The DNA of the CDR3 is TGTGCCAGCAGCACGGGACTCCGCGCCGAGCAGTACTTC. It yields the protein CASSTGLRAEQYF.

V usage is TRBV15 and J usage is TRBJ2-5, with a weak D call TRBD1 (6 bases). CDR3 length: 12 amino acids. Germline assignment: CDR1 LNHNV and CDR2 YYDKDF (reference sequence). V lost 5 bases to trimming and J lost 5 bases, with 9 bases between them. The CDR3 reads CATSEGVETQYF. DNA of the CDR3: TGTGCCACCAGCGAGGGGGTGGAGACCCAGTACTTC.

The chain links TRBV5-1 to TRBJ2-5; weak D call: TRBD2 (7 bases). The CDR3 runs to 15 residues. CDR1 is SGHRS and CDR2 is YFSETQ in the germline V gene. With 0 bases removed from V and 1 base from J, the gap between germline ends came to 10 bases. The CDR3 is CASSLGEGGQETQYF. Written as DNA, the CDR3 is TGCGCCAGCAGCTTGGGGGAGGGGGGCCAAGAGACCCAGTACTTC.